The sample holds a few counts of the clone carrying this T cell receptor beta chain. Its antigen remains unknown. From germline, CDR1 is DFQATT and CDR2 SNEGSKA (reference sequence). CDR3 size: 14 residues. Trimming shortened V by 5 bases and J by 1 base, and 14 bases separated the two germline ends. The data belong to a study of T-cell reconstitution after alpha-beta-depleted transplantation in children. During its preparation, the TCRbeta library received unique molecular identifiers. TCRdb redid the calling of the PCR reads with MiXCR, one entry per CDR3 protein. This table has about 980,000 distinct CDR3 sequences, about 31% appearing once. Study outcomes and limitations: Surviving recipient T cells and intrathymic progenitors accounted for some patients' high TCRbeta diversity at day 60. Newly produced T cells mostly provided counts and TCRbeta diversity after one year, as hyperexpanded clones declined. Alpha-beta T cells about two months after transplant reportedly derived from several hundred expanded graft clones.

Specimen: PBMCs, mostly from graft donor cells, collected 360 days after TCRalphabeta/CD19-depleted stem cell transplant. The rearrangement uses TRBV20-1 and TRBJ2-5; D is perhaps TRBD2 (5 bases). The sequence derives from a boy less than two years old who had a stem cell transplant for SCID, so the T cells may come from the graft donor. The CDR3 sequence is CSAHGVFLQETQYF. CDR3 coding DNA: TGCAGTGCTCACGGGGTGTTTCTCCAAGAGACCCAGTACTTC.